The 7 T cell receptor beta chains in this list originate from one sample, sequenced in a study of T cells after yellow fever vaccination. TCRdb fed the 5' RACE reads into MiXCR, producing one record per CDR3 protein. The sample lists 300,000 to 350,000 distinct CDR3 sequences, approximately 8% occurring once. The sample in question was PBMCs, obtained around 45 days after the first yellow fever vaccination. The receptor source for this set is a man younger than 35 who received the YFV17D yellow fever vaccine.

This clonotype was counted only a few times. The genes are TRBV7-2 and TRBJ2-1; 9 nucleotides match TRBD1. Germline values: CDR1 SGHTA, CDR2 FQGNSA. After removal of 4 bases from V and 6 bases from J, the junction contained 4 bases not matched to a gene. The CDR3 has 14 residues. The CDR3 sequence: CASSWDRAFNEQFF. CDR3 in DNA: TGTGCCAGCAGCTGGGACAGGGCCTTCAATGAGCAGTTCTTC.

The DNA of the CDR3 is TGCAGTGCGACAGGGAGAGGGGAGACCCAGTACTTC. This encodes CSATGRGETQYF. The V call is TRBV20-1, the J call TRBJ2-5, with TRBD1 identical over 7 bases. CDR1 and CDR2 from the germline V gene are DFQATT and SNEGSKA (reference sequence). V was pared by 6 bases and J by 5 bases, with 6 bases of the junction left unmatched. The CDR3 totals 12 residues.

The CDR3 DNA sequence: TGTGCCACCAGAGAGCCCTCCTACGAGCAGTACTTC. It codes for CATREPSYEQYF. V gene TRBV10-3 combines with J gene TRBJ2-7; D ambiguous. Germline CDR1 and CDR2: ENHRY and SYGVKD. The CDR3 is 12 amino acids. Trimming cost V 10 bases and J 0 bases, with 10 bases left between them.

This clonotype was observed many times. V is TRBV12-3 or TRBV12-4 and J is TRBJ1-1; D gene uncertain. Trimming removed 3 bases from V and 10 bases from J, with 15 bases in between. The CDR3 contains 13 residues. CDR3 DNA: TGTGCCAGCAGTTTTTCGGCAGGTTATACAGCTTTCTTT. This translates into CASSFSAGYTAFF.

This clonotype has more than one count but fewer than ten. This chain uses TRBV4-3 with TRBJ2-1; 9 bases are shared with TRBD2. The CDR3 runs to 18 residues. V trimming: 4 bases; J trimming: 9 bases; junction bases outside the gene matches: 19. CDR1 is LGHNA, CDR2 YSLEER, per germline. CDR3 region: CASSPHGGSRGGRVEQFF. CDR3 in DNA: TGCGCCAGCAGCCCCCATGGAGGGTCGCGGGGGGGCCGGGTTGAGCAGTTCTTC.

The sample holds a few counts of this clonotype. The chain carries TRBV29-1 and TRBJ1-2, with 8 nucleotides matching TRBD1. Trimming cost V 4 bases and J 8 bases; bases outside gene matches: 6. CDR3 length equals 12 residues. Per the germline V gene, CDR1 is SQVTM and CDR2 is ANQGSEA. CDR3 in amino acids: CSVGGTGLGYTF. As DNA, the CDR3 is TGCAGCGTTGGAGGGACAGGCTTAGGCTACACCTTC.

The chain uses TRBV7-2 and TRBJ2-5, with 8 nucleotides matching TRBD1. CDR1 and CDR2 from the germline V gene are SGHTA and FQGNSA. V shed 6 bases, J shed 5 bases, and the junction held 5 bases outside the gene matches. The CDR3 consists of 13 residues. DNA of the CDR3: TGTGCCAGCAGGCCAGGGGGCGCGGAGACCCAGTACTTC. This gives the protein CASRPGGAETQYF.